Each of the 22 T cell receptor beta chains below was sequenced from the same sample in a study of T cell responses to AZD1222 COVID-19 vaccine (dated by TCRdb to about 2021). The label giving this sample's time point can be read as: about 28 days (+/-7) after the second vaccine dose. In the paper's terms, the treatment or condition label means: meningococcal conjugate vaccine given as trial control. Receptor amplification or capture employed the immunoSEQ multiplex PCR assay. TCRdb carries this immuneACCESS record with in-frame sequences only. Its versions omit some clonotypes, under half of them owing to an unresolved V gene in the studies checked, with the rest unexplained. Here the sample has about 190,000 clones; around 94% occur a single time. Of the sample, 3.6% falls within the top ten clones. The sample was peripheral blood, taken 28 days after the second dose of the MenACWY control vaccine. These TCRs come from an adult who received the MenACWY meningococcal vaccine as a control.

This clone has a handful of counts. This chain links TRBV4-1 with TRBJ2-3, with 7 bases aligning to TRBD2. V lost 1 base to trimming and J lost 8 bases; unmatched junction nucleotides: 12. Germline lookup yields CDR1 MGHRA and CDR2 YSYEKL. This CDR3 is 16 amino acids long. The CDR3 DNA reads TGCGCCAGCAGCCAAGGACTAGCTCCTAAAGAGGGTACGCAGTATTTT. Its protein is CASSQGLAPKEGTQYF.

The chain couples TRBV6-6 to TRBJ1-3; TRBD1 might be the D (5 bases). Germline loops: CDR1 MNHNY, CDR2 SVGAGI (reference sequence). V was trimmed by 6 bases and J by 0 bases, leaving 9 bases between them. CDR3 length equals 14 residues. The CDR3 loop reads CASRRQSSGNTIYF. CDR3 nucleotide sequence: TGTGCCAGCAGGAGACAGAGCTCTGGAAACACCATATATTTT.

For the CDR3, the DNA is TGTGCCAGCAGCGACCGTTTGGGTTCCTTACGCTATGGCTACACCTTC. It specifies CASSDRLGSLRYGYTF. This chain connects TRBV2 to TRBJ1-2, with D uncertain. Germline-derived CDR1 and CDR2 are SNHLY and FYNNEI. Trimming cost V 6 bases and J 4 bases, with 21 bases left between them. CDR3 length: 16 residues.

CDR3 region: CASSLKGAREQYF. CDR3 bases: TGTGCCAGCAGCTTAAAAGGGGCGCGCGAGCAGTACTTC. The chain employs TRBV7-3 and TRBJ2-7; tentatively, D is TRBD1 (5 bases). This CDR3 has 13 residues. Germline V gene data show CDR1 as SGHTA and CDR2 as FQGTGA. V was trimmed by 1 base and J by 6 bases, leaving 10 bases between them.

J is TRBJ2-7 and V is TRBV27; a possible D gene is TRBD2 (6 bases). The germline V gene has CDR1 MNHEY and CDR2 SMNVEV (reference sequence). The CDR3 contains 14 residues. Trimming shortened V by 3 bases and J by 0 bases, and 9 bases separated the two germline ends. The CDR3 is CASSLDGSSYEQYF. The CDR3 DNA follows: TGTGCCAGCAGTTTGGACGGGAGCTCCTACGAGCAGTACTTC.

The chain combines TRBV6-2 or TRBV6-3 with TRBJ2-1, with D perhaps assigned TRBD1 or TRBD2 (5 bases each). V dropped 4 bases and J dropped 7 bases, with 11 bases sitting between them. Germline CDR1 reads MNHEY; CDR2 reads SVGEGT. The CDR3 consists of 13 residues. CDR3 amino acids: CASSWDGNNEQFF. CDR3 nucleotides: TGTGCCAGCAGTTGGGACGGTAATAATGAGCAGTTCTTC.

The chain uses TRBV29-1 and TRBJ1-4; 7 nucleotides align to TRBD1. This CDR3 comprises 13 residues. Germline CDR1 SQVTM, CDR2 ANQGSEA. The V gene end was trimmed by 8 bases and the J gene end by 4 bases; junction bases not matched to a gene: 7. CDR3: CSYRQGFNEKLFF. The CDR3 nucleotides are TGCAGCTACAGACAGGGCTTTAATGAAAAACTGTTTTTT.

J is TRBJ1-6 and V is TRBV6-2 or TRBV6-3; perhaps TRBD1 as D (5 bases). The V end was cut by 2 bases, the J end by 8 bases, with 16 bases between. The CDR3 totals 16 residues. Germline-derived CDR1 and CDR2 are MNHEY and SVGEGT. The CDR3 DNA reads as TGTGCCAGCAGTTACGCCCGGGGCCCCTTGGATTCACCCCTCCACTTT. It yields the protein CASSYARGPLDSPLHF.

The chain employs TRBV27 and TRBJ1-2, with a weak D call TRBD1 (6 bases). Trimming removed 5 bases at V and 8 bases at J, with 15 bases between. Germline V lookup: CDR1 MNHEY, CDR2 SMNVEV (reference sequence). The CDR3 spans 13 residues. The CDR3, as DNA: TGTGCCAGCAGTCCAGGGGCCATTTGGGGCTACACCTTC. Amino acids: CASSPGAIWGYTF.

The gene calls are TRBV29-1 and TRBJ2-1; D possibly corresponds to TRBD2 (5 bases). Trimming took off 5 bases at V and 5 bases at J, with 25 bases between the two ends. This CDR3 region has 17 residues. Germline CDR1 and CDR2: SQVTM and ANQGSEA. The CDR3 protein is CSVRGSRVGSFHNEQFF. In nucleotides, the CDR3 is TGCAGCGTTCGGGGTTCCCGGGTTGGTTCCTTCCACAATGAGCAGTTCTTC.

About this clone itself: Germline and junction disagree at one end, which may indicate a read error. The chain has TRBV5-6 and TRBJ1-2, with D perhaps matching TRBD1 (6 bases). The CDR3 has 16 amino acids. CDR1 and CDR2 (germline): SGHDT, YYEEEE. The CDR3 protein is CASRLGAGAGGYGYTF. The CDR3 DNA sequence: TGTGCCAGCAGGTTGGGGGCGGGGGCTGGCGGCTATGGCTACACCTTC.

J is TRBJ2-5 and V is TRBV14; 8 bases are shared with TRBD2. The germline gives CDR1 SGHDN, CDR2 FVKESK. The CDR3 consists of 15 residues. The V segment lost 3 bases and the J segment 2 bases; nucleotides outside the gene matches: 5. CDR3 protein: CASSQVAGRQETQYF. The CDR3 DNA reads TGTGCCAGCAGCCAGGTAGCGGGAAGGCAAGAGACCCAGTACTTC.

CDR3 bases: TGTGCCACCGAGCGAACTAGCGGGGAACCAAGCTCCTACAATGAGCAGTTCTTC. Protein product: CATERTSGEPSSYNEQFF. V is TRBV10-3 and J is TRBJ2-1; 10 bases match TRBD2. Germline V gene sequence: CDR1 ENHRY, CDR2 SYGVKD. This CDR3 comprises 18 residues. The ends lost 10 bases at V and 0 bases at J; junction bases unmatched: 15.

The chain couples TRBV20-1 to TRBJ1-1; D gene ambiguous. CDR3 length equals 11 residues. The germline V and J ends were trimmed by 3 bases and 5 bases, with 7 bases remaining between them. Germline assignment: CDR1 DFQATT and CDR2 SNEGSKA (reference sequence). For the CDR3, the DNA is TGCAGTGCTAGTCGGTGGACTGAAGCTTTCTTT. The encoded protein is CSASRWTEAFF.

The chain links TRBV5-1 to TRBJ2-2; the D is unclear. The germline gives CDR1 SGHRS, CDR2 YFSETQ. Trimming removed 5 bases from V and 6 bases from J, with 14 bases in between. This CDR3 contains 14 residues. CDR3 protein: CASSSTDAAGELFF. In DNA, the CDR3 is TGCGCCAGCAGTTCTACTGACGCCGCCGGGGAGCTGTTTTTT.

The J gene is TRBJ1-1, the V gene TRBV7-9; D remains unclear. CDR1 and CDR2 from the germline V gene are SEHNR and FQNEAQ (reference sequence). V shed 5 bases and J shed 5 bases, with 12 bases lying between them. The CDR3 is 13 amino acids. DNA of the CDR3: TGTGCCAGCAGCCCTGGGGTTCGTACTGAAGCTTTCTTT. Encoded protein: CASSPGVRTEAFF.

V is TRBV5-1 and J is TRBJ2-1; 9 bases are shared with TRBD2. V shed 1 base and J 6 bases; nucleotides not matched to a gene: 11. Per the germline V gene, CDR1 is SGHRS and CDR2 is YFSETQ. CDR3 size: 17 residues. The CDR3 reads CASSLRFIAGARNEQFF. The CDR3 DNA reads TGCGCCAGCAGCTTGCGCTTCATAGCGGGAGCCCGCAATGAGCAGTTCTTC.

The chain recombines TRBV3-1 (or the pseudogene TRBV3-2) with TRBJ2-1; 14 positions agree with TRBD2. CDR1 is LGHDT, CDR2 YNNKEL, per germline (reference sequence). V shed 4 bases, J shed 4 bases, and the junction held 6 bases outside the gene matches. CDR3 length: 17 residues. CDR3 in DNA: TGTGCCAGCAGCCTCTCGACTAGCGGGAGGGATTACAATGAGCAGTTCTTC. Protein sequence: CASSLSTSGRDYNEQFF.

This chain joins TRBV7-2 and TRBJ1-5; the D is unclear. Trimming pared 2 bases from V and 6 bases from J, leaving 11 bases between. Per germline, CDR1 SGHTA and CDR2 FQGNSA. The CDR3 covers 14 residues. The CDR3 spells CASSLFGVGQPQHF. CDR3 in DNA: TGTGCCAGCAGCTTATTCGGGGTGGGTCAGCCCCAGCATTTT.

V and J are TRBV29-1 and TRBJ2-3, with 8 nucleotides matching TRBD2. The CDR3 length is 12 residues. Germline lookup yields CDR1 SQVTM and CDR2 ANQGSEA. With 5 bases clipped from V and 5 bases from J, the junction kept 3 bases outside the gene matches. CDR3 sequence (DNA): TGCAGCGTTTCCCGGGAGGGAGATACGCAGTATTTT. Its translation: CSVSREGDTQYF.

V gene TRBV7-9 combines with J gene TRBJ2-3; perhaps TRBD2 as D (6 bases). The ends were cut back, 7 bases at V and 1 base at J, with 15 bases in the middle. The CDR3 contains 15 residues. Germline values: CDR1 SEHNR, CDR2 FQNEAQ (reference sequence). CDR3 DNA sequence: TGTGCCAGCAAACCGGGGGAGTTCGGCACAGATACGCAGTATTTT. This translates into CASKPGEFGTDTQYF.

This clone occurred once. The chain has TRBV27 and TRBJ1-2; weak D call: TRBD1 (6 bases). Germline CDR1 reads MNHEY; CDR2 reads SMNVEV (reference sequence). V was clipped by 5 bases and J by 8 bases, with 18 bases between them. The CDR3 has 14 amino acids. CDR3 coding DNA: TGTGCCAGCAGTCCAAGGGGGACGCCCCAGGGCTACACCTTC. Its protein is CASSPRGTPQGYTF.